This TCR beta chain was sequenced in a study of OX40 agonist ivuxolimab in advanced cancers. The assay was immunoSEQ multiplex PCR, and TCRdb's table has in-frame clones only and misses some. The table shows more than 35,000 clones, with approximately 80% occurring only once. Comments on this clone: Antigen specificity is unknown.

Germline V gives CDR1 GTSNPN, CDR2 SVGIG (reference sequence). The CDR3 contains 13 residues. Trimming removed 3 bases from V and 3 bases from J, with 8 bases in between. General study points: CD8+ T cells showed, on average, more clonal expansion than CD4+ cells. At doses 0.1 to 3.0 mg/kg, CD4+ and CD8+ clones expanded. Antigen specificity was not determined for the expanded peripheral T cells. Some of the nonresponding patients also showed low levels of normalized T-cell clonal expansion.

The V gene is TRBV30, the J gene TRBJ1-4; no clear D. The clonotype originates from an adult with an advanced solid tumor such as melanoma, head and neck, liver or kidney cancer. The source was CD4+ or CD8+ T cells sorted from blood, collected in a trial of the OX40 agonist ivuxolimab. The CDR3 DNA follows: TGTGCCTGGAGATCGAGGGCTAATGAAAAACTGTTTTTT. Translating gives CAWRSRANEKLFF.